What follows describes a single T cell receptor (beta chain). Its antigen is unknown. This sample is drawn from a study of cytomegalovirus exposure and HLA in healthy donors. CDR1 is SGHRS, CDR2 YFSETQ, per germline. The ends were cut back, 4 bases at V and 2 bases at J, with 4 bases in the middle. The length of the CDR3 is 11 residues. 13 Jbeta primers and 60 Vbeta primers were used for the PCR. Here immunoSEQ multiplex PCR was the method, and the copy in TCRdb shows in-frame clones only, minus some. The sample consists of roughly 290,000 clones, around nine tenths of them appearing once. Findings of the study overall: A later analysis linked a missense variant in DCLRE1C to the trimming of TCR beta V and J genes. Overall, approximately 150 TCR beta chains were annotated as cytomegalovirus-associated. The authors assumed roughly uniform sequencing depth across donors for presence/absence analyses.

This clonotype was obtained from a woman aged 18-29 years in good health and CMV-seronegative. The rearrangement links TRBV5-1 to TRBJ2-7; D gene ambiguous. The sequencing input was PBMCs. CDR3: CASSQAYEQYF. The CDR3 region has the DNA TGCGCCAGCAGCCAGGCCTACGAGCAGTACTTC.